The 15 T cell receptor beta chains below were found in one sample sequenced in a study of monozygotic twins with inflammatory bowel disease. No DNA is given; TCRdb re-called the 5' RACE reads and lists each CDR3 protein once. Its clone listing holds just over 300,000 distinct CDR3 sequences. Sequenced: blood. These receptors were taken from a human donor with ulcerative colitis or Crohn's disease, or a healthy co-twin of an affected twin (not recorded which).

The chain combines TRBV7-9 with TRBJ1-1. CDR3 length: 12 amino acids. CDR1 is SEHNR and CDR2 is FQNEAQ in the germline V gene (reference sequence). CDR3 protein: CASSLVREQAFF.

The V call is TRBV3-1, the J call TRBJ2-2. Germline loops: CDR1 LGHDT, CDR2 YNNKEL (reference sequence). This CDR3 is 13 amino acids long. CDR3 region: CASSQERVGELFF.

The rearrangement links TRBV7-2 to TRBJ2-3. Germline values: CDR1 SGHTA, CDR2 FQGNSA. The CDR3 runs to 14 residues. This chain's CDR3 is CASSLGPPTDTQYF. The variable domain in full, with the rest retrieved from reference TRBV7-2 and TRBJ2-3, is GAGVSQSPSNKVTEKGKDVELRCDPISGHTALYWYRQSLGQGLEFLIYFQGNSAPDKSGLPSDRFSAERTGGSVSTLTIQRTQQEDSAVYLCASSLGPPTDTQYFGPGTRLTVL.

V and J are TRBV19 and TRBJ1-2. Germline CDR1 is LNHDA and CDR2 is SQIVND (reference sequence). This CDR3 is 16 amino acids long. The CDR3 reads CASTSLRGRENYGYTF.

CDR3 loop: CASSASPGQGLYEQYF. This chain joins TRBV5-4 and TRBJ2-7; without DNA, the TCRdb call of TRBD1 cannot be checked. The CDR3 covers 16 residues. Germline values: CDR1 SGHNT, CDR2 YYREEE (reference sequence).

This chain joins TRBV12-3 or TRBV12-4 and TRBJ2-1; the D gene TCRdb calls, TRBD1, cannot be checked with no DNA. The CDR3 length is 14 residues. CDR3 sequence reads: CASSPQTGSNEQFF.

The CDR3 loop reads CASSSPPGTGTYEQYF. The J gene is TRBJ2-7, the V gene TRBV6-2 or TRBV6-3; TCRdb gives TRBD1 as the D gene, but with no DNA this cannot be confirmed. In germline, CDR1 is MNHEY, CDR2 SVGEGT. The CDR3 contains 16 residues.

The chain couples TRBV20-1 to TRBJ1-2. CDR3 length: 13 residues. Germline V gene sequence: CDR1 DFQATT, CDR2 SNEGSKA (reference sequence). The CDR3 is CSARVLRNYGYTF.

This chain links TRBV7-2 with TRBJ2-5; TCRdb designates TRBD2, a call that cannot be tested without DNA. Germline V lookup: CDR1 SGHTA, CDR2 FQGNSA. The CDR3 contains 15 residues. This chain's CDR3 is CASSLPLGGVETQYF.

V usage is TRBV28 and J usage is TRBJ1-5. The germline CDR1 and CDR2 sequences are MDHEN and SYDVKM. This CDR3 contains 16 residues. CDR3 amino acids: CASKFTDGYSNQPQHF.

This rearrangement joins TRBV27 to TRBJ1-1; the TCRdb call, TRBD1, lacks DNA for checking. Germline V gene data show CDR1 as MNHEY and CDR2 as SMNVEV (reference sequence). This CDR3 region has 16 residues. The CDR3 loop reads CASSLTRTGRNTEAFF.

The chain recombines TRBV20-1 with TRBJ2-7; TCRdb gives TRBD2 as the D gene, but with no DNA this cannot be confirmed. In germline, CDR1 is DFQATT, CDR2 SNEGSKA (reference sequence). The CDR3 spans 16 residues. The CDR3 sequence: CSASLGLAVSSYEQYF.

The rearrangement uses TRBV9 and TRBJ1-1; without DNA, the TCRdb call of TRBD1 cannot be checked. Germline CDR1 and CDR2: SGDLS and YYNGEE. This CDR3 has 13 amino acids. CDR3 protein: CASSVERGSEAFF.

CDR3 sequence reads: CASSTRTKMNTEAFF. The chain employs TRBV7-8 and TRBJ1-1; TCRdb returns TRBD1, unconfirmable since there is no DNA. There are 15 residues in the CDR3. Germline CDR1 reads SGHVS; CDR2 reads FQNEAQ.

V and J are TRBV18 and TRBJ2-7; TCRdb gives TRBD1 as the D gene, but with no DNA this cannot be confirmed. This CDR3 is built from 14 residues. The germline V gene encodes CDR1 KGHSH and CDR2 LQKENI. The CDR3 sequence: CASSPRGPGDEQYF.